This record covers a single TCR beta chain. The data belong to a study of T-cell memory formation after mild COVID-19. Germline V gene sequence: CDR1 SEHNR, CDR2 FQNEAQ (reference sequence). V was shortened by 0 bases and J by 1 base, with 15 bases between the two germline ends. The CDR3 runs to 17 residues. TCRdb redid the calling of the 5' RACE reads with MiXCR, one entry per CDR3 protein. The data show roughly 140,000 distinct CDR3 sequences, more than 13% seen once. What was sequenced was PBMCs or a T cell subset sorted from them (not recorded which). The sequence was collected from an adult woman who had mild COVID-19 (a few samples of this study predate the infection). Cell type and time point are not known. The J gene is TRBJ1-1, the V gene TRBV7-9, with a tentative D call TRBD1 (5 bases). The CDR3 reads CASSLAPAGTTNTEAFF. As DNA, the CDR3 is TGTGCCAGCAGCTTAGCCCCAGCCGGGACCACGAACACTGAAGCTTTCTTT.